Below, 25 T cell receptor beta chains from the same sample are listed, as sequenced in a study of blood T cell repertoires in COVID-19. Produced via immunoSEQ multiplex PCR; TCRdb's table is partial and in-frame only. The sample lists about 150,000 clones; roughly 81% were seen once. The sequenced sample consisted of peripheral blood. The receptors originated from an elderly woman with COVID-19, enrolled during active disease.

Here the CDR3 DNA reads TGTGCCAGCAGTGGACTGATGAGAGAAGAGACCCAGTACTTC. Translating gives CASSGLMREETQYF. The V and J genes are TRBV2 and TRBJ2-5; no clear D. Trimming took off 4 bases at V and 3 bases at J, with 12 bases between the two ends. The germline V gene encodes CDR1 SNHLY and CDR2 FYNNEI. CDR3 size: 14 residues.

The chain employs TRBV28 and TRBJ1-5; D not certain. Germline V CDR1 and CDR2: MDHEN, SYDVKM. V was pared by 3 bases and J by 3 bases, with 9 bases between. This CDR3 comprises 14 residues. The CDR3 spells CASSFTRLNQPQHF. CDR3 bases: TGTGCCAGCAGTTTCACAAGACTCAATCAGCCCCAGCATTTT.

The chain employs TRBV7-9 and TRBJ2-1, with TRBD2 matching over 9 bases. CDR1 is SEHNR and CDR2 is FQNEAQ in the germline V gene (reference sequence). CDR3 size: 17 residues. The V segment lost 4 bases and the J segment 2 bases; nucleotides outside the gene matches: 9. CDR3 DNA sequence: TGTGCCAGCAGCTCCCTGGTTGCGGGAGGGCCCTACAATGAGCAGTTCTTC. As protein: CASSSLVAGGPYNEQFF.

The J gene is TRBJ2-7, the V gene TRBV30; TRBD1 aligns across 7 bases. Germline CDR1 is GTSNPN and CDR2 is SVGIG (reference sequence). V gave up 4 bases and J gave up 8 bases; unmatched junction bases: 5. The CDR3 runs 11 residues. The CDR3 nucleotides read TGTGCCTGGAATTTACAGGGGAAGCAGTACTTC. Protein sequence: CAWNLQGKQYF.

Remarks on this clone: The junction does not match germline at one end; this may be a read error. The rearrangement links TRBV28 to TRBJ1-2; 7 bases line up with TRBD1. This CDR3 spans 13 amino acids. Germline V gene lookup returns CDR1 MDHEN and CDR2 SYDVKM. CDR3 sequence reads: CASSLGGGYDYTF. As DNA, the CDR3 is TGTGCCAGCAGTTTAGGAGGGGGCTATGACTACACCTTC.

This clone was counted once. The V and J genes are TRBV7-2 and TRBJ1-6, with D perhaps matching TRBD1 (5 bases). The germline V gene has CDR1 SGHTA and CDR2 FQGNSA. The length of the CDR3 is 15 residues. V lost 1 base and J 2 bases, leaving 6 bases between the germline ends. CDR3 sequence (DNA): TGTGCCAGCAGCTTAGTGGGGCCCTATAATTCACCCCTCCACTTT. Encoded protein: CASSLVGPYNSPLHF.

The chain uses TRBV6-2 or TRBV6-3 and TRBJ1-5, with D unclear. Germline values: CDR1 MNHEY, CDR2 SVGEGT. CDR3 length: 13 amino acids. Trimming left V 6 bases short and J 5 bases short, with 11 bases between. CDR3 protein: CASSRSRYQPQHF. Written as DNA, the CDR3 is TGTGCCAGCAGCCGGAGTAGATATCAGCCCCAGCATTTT.

The chain is built from TRBV29-1 and TRBJ2-3; a possible D gene is TRBD1 (5 bases). V was shortened by 3 bases and J by 4 bases, with 11 bases between the two germline ends. The length of the CDR3 is 13 residues. Germline V gene sequence: CDR1 SQVTM, CDR2 ANQGSEA. The DNA for the CDR3 is TGCAGCGTTGACCGCCAGGGCCCAGATACGCAGTATTTT. This encodes CSVDRQGPDTQYF.

This chain connects TRBV5-5 to TRBJ2-3; 8 positions match TRBD1. The germline V gene has CDR1 SGHKS and CDR2 YYEKEE (reference sequence). Unmatched junction bases numbered 11, after V lost 4 bases and J lost 4 bases. The CDR3 has 16 residues. CDR3 nucleotide sequence: TGTGCCAGCAGCCCTTTTCCGGGACAGGCGGCAGATACGCAGTATTTT. Translation gives CASSPFPGQAADTQYF.

The chain recombines TRBV19 with TRBJ2-3; 9 bases fit TRBD1. The V gene's germline CDR1 is LNHDA and CDR2 SQIVND (reference sequence). The CDR3 loop spans 15 amino acids. The ends lost 8 bases at V and 3 bases at J; junction bases unmatched: 9. CDR3 protein: CASCKTGTGTDTQYF. The DNA for the CDR3 is TGTGCCAGTTGTAAGACCGGGACAGGGACAGATACGCAGTATTTT.

The chain is built from TRBV30 and TRBJ2-7, with D perhaps TRBD2 (6 bases). This CDR3 comprises 12 residues. Trimming left V 5 bases short and J 6 bases short, with 14 bases between. Germline CDR1 is GTSNPN and CDR2 is SVGIG (reference sequence). The CDR3 loop reads CAWGGRSSEQYF. CDR3 DNA: TGTGCCTGGGGTGGGAGGAGTAGCGAGCAGTACTTC.

The chain combines TRBV19 with TRBJ1-3; perhaps TRBD1 as D (5 bases). CDR1 and CDR2 (germline): LNHDA, SQIVND (reference sequence). The V and J ends lost 7 bases and 0 bases respectively, with 19 bases between them. The CDR3 totals 17 residues. The CDR3 DNA reads TGTGCCAGTACCTTATTGCCAGGACATACCTCTGGAAACACCATATATTTT. Its translation is CASTLLPGHTSGNTIYF. The variable domain in full, with the rest retrieved from reference TRBV19 and TRBJ1-3, is DGGITQSPKYLFRKEGQNVTLSCEQNLNHDAMYWYRQDPGQGLRLIYYSQIVNDFQKGDIAEGYSVSREKKESFPLTVTSAQKNPTAFYLCASTLLPGHTSGNTIYFGEGSWLTVV.

The V call is TRBV5-1, the J call TRBJ1-4, with TRBD1 as a possible D gene (6 bases). This CDR3 is 15 amino acids long. The germline V and J ends were trimmed by 5 bases and 2 bases, with 13 bases remaining between them. Germline CDR1 and CDR2: SGHRS and YFSETQ. The CDR3 here is CASSSTGYTNEKLFF. CDR3 bases: TGCGCCAGCAGTAGCACAGGGTATACTAATGAAAAACTGTTTTTT.

The chain has TRBV7-8 and TRBJ2-7, with 9 nucleotides matching TRBD1. Germline assignment: CDR1 SGHVS and CDR2 FQNEAQ. The CDR3 covers 15 residues. Trimming took 4 bases from V and 1 from J; bases not matched to a gene: 5. The CDR3 region is CASSYRGLTSYEQYF. The CDR3 DNA sequence: TGTGCCAGCAGCTACAGGGGGCTAACGTCCTACGAGCAGTACTTC.

This chain joins TRBV7-9 and TRBJ2-7, with 14 bases identical to TRBD2. CDR3 length: 17 residues. The ends lost 5 bases at V and 3 bases at J; junction bases unmatched: 9. CDR1 SEHNR and CDR2 FQNEAQ come from the germline V gene (reference sequence). The DNA of the CDR3 is TGTGCCAGCAGCCAAGGGGGGACTAGCGGGAGTCTCTACGAGCAGTACTTC. Translation: CASSQGGTSGSLYEQYF.

The chain has TRBV10-3 and TRBJ2-7; D perhaps matches TRBD1 (7 bases). Germline assignment: CDR1 ENHRY and CDR2 SYGVKD. The CDR3 is 15 residues long. V was pared by 6 bases and J by 5 bases, with 20 bases between. CDR3 in DNA: TGTGCCATCAGCGCCTTCCAGGGGGGAAGCGACGAGCAGTACTTC. Protein product: CAISAFQGGSDEQYF.

This chain uses TRBV7-2 with TRBJ2-5, with D possibly being TRBD2 (5 bases). The CDR3 length is 14 residues. Germline V CDR1 and CDR2: SGHTA, FQGNSA. Trimming cost V 2 bases and J 5 bases, with 12 bases left between them. The CDR3 coding sequence is TGTGCCAGCAGCTTAATCGTAGCGTCGGAGACCCAGTACTTC. Translation gives CASSLIVASETQYF.

The chain couples TRBV7-7 to TRBJ2-5; TRBD1 agrees at 8 bases. The length of the CDR3 is 13 residues. CDR1 SSHAT and CDR2 FNYEAQ come from the germline V gene (reference sequence). The V segment lost 5 bases and the J segment 4 bases; nucleotides outside the gene matches: 3. Here the CDR3 reads CASSRDRRETQYF. The DNA of the CDR3 is TGTGCCAGCAGCCGGGACAGGAGAGAGACCCAGTACTTC.

The rearrangement uses TRBV11-2 and TRBJ2-3; a possible D gene is TRBD1 (5 bases). There are 14 residues in the CDR3. Trimming left V 4 bases short and J 2 bases short, with 10 bases between. Germline CDR1 and CDR2: SGHAT and FQNNGV. The CDR3 protein is CASSSRAPTDTQYF. Here the CDR3 DNA reads TGTGCCAGCAGCTCCAGGGCACCCACAGATACGCAGTATTTT. The full variable domain, with the rest looked up from reference TRBV11-2 and TRBJ2-3, is EAGVAQSPRYKIIEKRQSVAFWCNPISGHATLYWYQQILGQGPKLLIQFQNNGVVDDSQLPKDRFSAERLKGVDSTLKIQPAKLEDSAVYLCASSSRAPTDTQYFGPGTRLTVL.

The J gene is TRBJ2-7, the V gene TRBV5-4; D is possibly TRBD1 (6 bases). Deletions cut 3 bases from V and 2 bases from J, with 15 bases between. The V gene's germline CDR1 is SGHNT and CDR2 YYREEE (reference sequence). The CDR3 runs to 15 residues. The CDR3 here is CASSSGWGRAYEQYF. CDR3 in DNA: TGTGCCAGCAGCTCCGGTTGGGGGCGCGCCTACGAGCAGTACTTC.

The chain has TRBV21-1 and TRBJ2-5; whether TRBD2, the table's D call, matches the DNA was not checked. TRBV21-1 is tagged as a pseudogene. This CDR3 has 10 amino acids. CDR3 nucleotides: TGTGCCAAAGGAGAGGGGACCCAGTACTTC. Translated, it gives CAKGEGTQYF.

The rearrangement links TRBV7-2 to TRBJ2-1, with 9 bases lining up with TRBD2. Germline V gene lookup returns CDR1 SGHTA and CDR2 FQGNSA. Unmatched junction bases numbered 6, after V lost 6 bases and J lost 3 bases. The CDR3 is 15 amino acids. In nucleotides, the CDR3 is TGTGCCAGCAGTCCAGGGCGGGGGGGCTACAATGAGCAGTTCTTC. Translating it yields CASSPGRGGYNEQFF.

V is TRBV6-6 and J is TRBJ2-7; 8 bases line up with TRBD1. The V segment lost 2 bases and the J segment 2 bases; nucleotides outside the gene matches: 5. This CDR3 comprises 15 residues. Per germline, CDR1 MNHNY and CDR2 SVGAGI (reference sequence). The CDR3 is CASSYAGTGPYEQYF. The CDR3, as DNA: TGTGCCAGCAGTTACGCCGGGACAGGCCCCTACGAGCAGTACTTC.

V usage is TRBV18 and J usage is TRBJ2-5; D possibly corresponds to TRBD2 (6 bases). Trimming cost V 1 base and J 1 base, with 13 bases left between them. The germline gives CDR1 KGHSH, CDR2 LQKENI. The CDR3 sequence is 16 residues long. CDR3 nucleotides: TGTGCCAGCTCACCACGACCCCTAGCGATCCAAGAGACCCAGTACTTC. As protein: CASSPRPLAIQETQYF.

The genes are TRBV19 and TRBJ2-3; unclear D gene. The V and J ends lost 5 bases and 6 bases respectively, with 9 bases between them. Germline V gives CDR1 LNHDA, CDR2 SQIVND (reference sequence). The CDR3 is 12 amino acids. Written as DNA, the CDR3 is TGTGCCAGTAGTGCGACTTATGATACGCAGTATTTT. Protein: CASSATYDTQYF.